Shown below are 28 T cell receptor beta chains from a single sample sequenced in a study of identical twins' blood T cells. TCRdb used MiXCR to reprocess the 5' RACE reads, holding one entry per CDR3 protein. This sample has 400,000 or so distinct CDR3 sequences, with 25% to 35% found just once. Input material: PBMCs. These TCRs come from a woman aged 18-50 years in good health.

This clonotype was counted a few times. The CDR3 DNA reads TGTGCCAGCAGCAAAGCGGTTGGACACTTTTCTCAGCCCCAGCATTTT. Translation: CASSKAVGHFSQPQHF. The chain employs TRBV21-1 and TRBJ1-5; the table's D call TRBD1 went unverified against the DNA. TRBV21-1 is marked as a pseudogene. CDR3 length: 16 residues.

This clonotype showed up just a few times. This chain connects TRBV19 to TRBJ1-1, with D tentatively TRBD1 (5 bases). This CDR3 has 14 amino acids. Germline CDR1 and CDR2: LNHDA and SQIVND (reference sequence). The V and J ends lost 8 bases and 1 base respectively, with 14 bases between them. The CDR3 loop reads CASFRGTQNTEAFF. DNA of the CDR3: TGTGCCAGTTTTCGAGGGACTCAGAACACTGAAGCTTTCTTT.

The chain is built from TRBV5-1 and TRBJ1-1; D not certain. In germline, CDR1 is SGHRS, CDR2 YFSETQ. The CDR3 extends over 14 amino acids. V lost 3 bases, J lost 2 bases, and 11 bases lay in between. The chain's CDR3 is CASSSIDSNTEAFF. DNA for the CDR3: TGCGCCAGCAGCTCGATTGACTCCAACACTGAAGCTTTCTTT. The variable domain in full, completed from reference TRBV5-1 and TRBJ1-1, reads KAGVTQTPRYLIKTRGQQVTLSCSPISGHRSVSWYQQTPGQGLQFLFEYFSETQRNKGNFPGRFSGRQFSNSRSEMNVSTLELGDSALYLCASSSIDSNTEAFFGQGTRLTVV.

This sequence joins TRBV5-1 and TRBJ1-1; 11 bases line up with TRBD1. After removal of 0 bases from V and 10 bases from J, the junction contained 5 bases not matched to a gene. The CDR3 is 14 residues long. Germline assignment: CDR1 SGHRS and CDR2 YFSETQ. The CDR3 here is CASSLDGQGASAFF. For the CDR3, the DNA is TGCGCCAGCAGCTTGGACGGACAGGGGGCGTCAGCTTTCTTT.

The chain joins TRBV7-2 to TRBJ1-1; no firm D call. The CDR3 consists of 13 residues. Germline CDR1 reads SGHTA; CDR2 reads FQGNSA. The germline V and J ends were trimmed by 2 bases and 7 bases, with 11 bases remaining between them. The CDR3 sequence: CASSLSQSGEAFF. CDR3 DNA: TGTGCCAGCAGCTTAAGCCAATCAGGTGAAGCTTTCTTT.

The chain joins TRBV28 to TRBJ2-7; D unclear. The length of the CDR3 is 14 residues. V shed 2 bases and J shed 5 bases, with 13 bases lying between them. From germline, CDR1 is MDHEN and CDR2 SYDVKM. CDR3: CASSLTHPPHEQYF. Here the CDR3 DNA reads TGTGCCAGCAGTTTAACGCACCCGCCCCACGAGCAGTACTTC.

The V call is TRBV7-9, the J call TRBJ2-3; D is ambiguous. Germline lookup yields CDR1 SEHNR and CDR2 FQNEAQ (reference sequence). The CDR3 length is 16 residues. The V gene lost 5 bases and the J gene lost 6 bases, with 21 bases spanning the gap. CDR3 nucleotide sequence: TGTGCCAGCAGCCCCGTGACAAGGCGAAAGATCGATACGCAGTATTTT. It translates to CASSPVTRRKIDTQYF.

There are a few counts of this clonotype. The rearrangement links TRBV29-1 to TRBJ2-1; possible D gene TRBD2, 6 bases. V was trimmed by 5 bases and J by 2 bases, leaving 16 bases between them. This CDR3 contains 15 residues. Germline-derived CDR1 and CDR2 are SQVTM and ANQGSEA. As DNA, the CDR3 is TGCAGCGTTCCCCATCTGCAGCGGGCCTACAATGAGCAGTTCTTC. Amino acid sequence: CSVPHLQRAYNEQFF.

The J gene is TRBJ2-3, the V gene TRBV9; D is unresolved. CDR3 length: 16 residues. V lost 3 bases and J 1 base, leaving 15 bases between the germline ends. Germline CDR1 and CDR2: SGDLS and YYNGEE. The CDR3 region has the DNA TGTGCCAGCAGCGCCGGTATAGCTGCAGGCACAGATACGCAGTATTTT. This encodes CASSAGIAAGTDTQYF.

The table lists this clonotype with a few counts. The chain recombines TRBV4-2 with TRBJ2-3, with D unclear. Trimming shortened V by 1 base and J by 4 bases, and 6 bases separated the two germline ends. Looked up from germline, CDR1 is LGHNA and CDR2 is YNFKEQ. The CDR3 runs to 13 residues. The chain's CDR3 is CASSQGSPDTQYF. The DNA of the CDR3 is TGTGCCAGCAGCCAAGGTTCCCCAGATACGCAGTATTTT.

In this sample, this clonotype turned up a few times. The chain carries TRBV27 and TRBJ1-2, with D possibly TRBD1 on 5 matching bases. CDR1 and CDR2 (germline): MNHEY, SMNVEV (reference sequence). The V and J ends lost 6 bases and 4 bases respectively, with 12 bases between them. The CDR3 totals 13 residues. The CDR3 sequence: CASRRSGSYGYTF. CDR3 DNA sequence: TGTGCCAGCAGACGGTCAGGGTCCTATGGCTACACCTTC.

The chain links TRBV5-1 to TRBJ2-1; D possibly corresponds to TRBD1 (6 bases). This CDR3 contains 15 residues. Germline CDR1 SGHRS, CDR2 YFSETQ. V shed 1 base and J shed 3 bases, with 11 bases lying between them. The CDR3 bases are TGCGCCAGCAGCTTGATGGCAGGGGACTACAATGAGCAGTTCTTC. Residues: CASSLMAGDYNEQFF.

Concerning this clonotype: At one end, the junction sequence differs from germline, possibly due to a read error. The chain employs TRBV2 and TRBJ2-5, with D hard to call. The CDR3 totals 14 residues. CDR1 SNHLY and CDR2 FYNNEI come from the germline V gene. In DNA, the CDR3 is TGTGCCAGCCAGCCCCGCGGAATTCAAGGGACCCAGTACTTC. It encodes CASQPRGIQGTQYF.

This clonotype came up many times. This chain joins TRBV29-1 and TRBJ1-1; D call uncertain. The germline gives CDR1 SQVTM, CDR2 ANQGSEA. V lost 5 bases and J 2 bases, leaving 6 bases between the germline ends. This CDR3 has 11 amino acids. In DNA, the CDR3 is TGCAGCGTTATGATTAACACTGAAGCTTTCTTT. Encoded protein: CSVMINTEAFF.

The sample holds a few counts of this clonotype. The V gene is TRBV5-1, the J gene TRBJ2-5; D remains unclear. Trimming took off 6 bases at V and 4 bases at J, with 16 bases between the two ends. This CDR3 comprises 14 residues. CDR1 and CDR2 (germline): SGHRS, YFSETQ. CDR3 bases: TGCGCCAGCATGGACGGGTCCCCGGGAGAGACCCAGTACTTC. Translating gives CASMDGSPGETQYF.

This chain joins TRBV18 and TRBJ2-7; no firm D call. CDR1 and CDR2 from the germline V gene are KGHSH and LQKENI. CDR3 length: 14 amino acids. Trimming shortened V by 5 bases and J by 3 bases, and 14 bases separated the two germline ends. CDR3 bases: TGTGCCAGCTCAAGAGCCTTTGGGGTCTACGAGCAGTACTTC. Translation gives CASSRAFGVYEQYF.

CDR3 protein: CASSLGTGLEKKLFF. In nucleotides, the CDR3 is TGTGCCAGCAGCTTGGGGACAGGGTTGGAGAAAAAACTGTTTTTT. This chain links TRBV7-2 with TRBJ1-4, with 9 bases fitting TRBD1. J gave up 9 bases and V 3 bases, and 8 bases lay outside the gene matches. The CDR3 loop spans 15 amino acids. Germline values: CDR1 SGHTA, CDR2 FQGNSA.

The rearrangement joins TRBV27 to TRBJ2-7; D is uncertain. Germline values: CDR1 MNHEY, CDR2 SMNVEV (reference sequence). The V end lost 9 bases, the J end lost 3 bases, and 9 bases lay between the germline ends. There are 11 residues in the CDR3. CDR3 sequence (DNA): TGTGCCAGTTACCTCTACTACGAGCAGTACTTC. This encodes CASYLYYEQYF.

This clonotype was seen only a few times. The chain carries TRBV3-1 and TRBJ1-1, with 7 bases that match TRBD1. The length of the CDR3 is 16 residues. In germline, CDR1 is LGHDT, CDR2 YNNKEL (reference sequence). V lost 1 base to trimming and J lost 1 base; unmatched junction nucleotides: 6. CDR3 sequence: CASSQGLRDRNTEAFF. CDR3 coding DNA: TGTGCCAGCAGCCAAGGGTTACGGGACAGGAACACTGAAGCTTTCTTT.

This clonotype was recorded a few times. The chain recombines TRBV19 with TRBJ1-1; D remains ambiguous. Looked up from germline, CDR1 is LNHDA and CDR2 is SQIVND (reference sequence). This CDR3 has 12 residues. The ends were cut back, 6 bases at V and 0 bases at J, with 5 bases in the middle. This CDR3 reads CASRYLNTEAFF. CDR3 in DNA: TGTGCCAGTAGATACTTGAACACTGAAGCTTTCTTT. The full variable domain, completed using reference TRBV19 and TRBJ1-1, is DGGITQSPKYLFRKEGQNVTLSCEQNLNHDAMYWYRQDPGQGLRLIYYSQIVNDFQKGDIAEGYSVSREKKESFPLTVTSAQKNPTAFYLCASRYLNTEAFFGQGTRLTVV.

The genes are TRBV7-9 and TRBJ1-4, with 8 bases fitting TRBD1. Germline CDR1 and CDR2: SEHNR and FQNEAQ (reference sequence). The trim removed 5 bases at V and 8 bases at J, leaving 4 bases unmatched. The CDR3 covers 13 residues. The CDR3 DNA reads as TGTGCCAGCAGCCCACAGGGGGTGGAAAAACTGTTTTTT. It is translated as CASSPQGVEKLFF. Variable domain in full (rest from reference TRBV7-9 and TRBJ1-4): DTGVSQNPRHKITKRGQNVTFRCDPISEHNRLYWYRQTLGQGPEFLTYFQNEAQLEKSRLLSDRFSAERPKGSFSTLEIQRTEQGDSAMYLCASSPQGVEKLFFGSGTQLSVL.

The chain carries TRBV2 and TRBJ2-7; no firm D call. V lost 4 bases and J 2 bases, leaving 9 bases between the germline ends. CDR3 size: 13 residues. Germline loops: CDR1 SNHLY, CDR2 FYNNEI. In DNA, the CDR3 is TGTGCCAGCAGTGTCCCCGGAGCCTACGAGCAGTACTTC. Translated: CASSVPGAYEQYF.

Notes on this clonotype: Mismatch with germline at one junction end may stem from a read error. The V call is TRBV5-1, the J call TRBJ2-3; D possibly corresponds to TRBD2 (5 bases). The CDR3 has 15 amino acids. CDR1 SGHRS and CDR2 YFSETQ come from the germline V gene. CDR3 region: CTSSYSVDPTDTQYF. CDR3 DNA sequence: TGCACCAGCAGCTATAGCGTAGACCCCACAGATACGCAGTATTTT.

This chain links TRBV3-1 with TRBJ1-1; D call uncertain. V gave up 4 bases and J gave up 0 bases, with 15 bases separating them. The length of the CDR3 is 16 residues. The germline V gene has CDR1 LGHDT and CDR2 YNNKEL (reference sequence). As DNA, the CDR3 is TGTGCCAGCAGCCGAGGACGGATTGGGATGAACACTGAAGCTTTCTTT. Amino acid sequence: CASSRGRIGMNTEAFF.

This clonotype showed up many times. The chain couples TRBV12-3 or TRBV12-4 to TRBJ2-2, with D uncertain. This CDR3 has 12 residues. Trimming pared 4 bases from V and 3 bases from J, leaving 3 bases between. The CDR3 DNA follows: TGTGCCAGCAGTTCCTACACCGGGGAGCTGTTTTTT. As protein: CASSSYTGELFF.

Of note for this clonotype: Since a much larger clone is just one base distant, this may be a read error. The chain uses TRBV29-1 and TRBJ1-1; D is undetermined. The CDR3 consists of 13 residues. The germline V gene encodes CDR1 SQVTM and CDR2 ANQGSEA. The CDR3 nucleotides read TGCAACGTTAGGTCCCTCGTGGACACTGAAGCTTTCTTT. It translates to CNVRSLVDTEAFF.

The chain couples TRBV20-1 to TRBJ2-1; 9 bases agree with TRBD1. Germline V gene data show CDR1 as DFQATT and CDR2 as SNEGSKA (reference sequence). CDR3 size: 16 residues. The ends lost 5 bases at V and 0 bases at J; junction bases unmatched: 8. This CDR3 is CSAWTGDPSSYNEQFF. The CDR3 region has the DNA TGCAGTGCTTGGACAGGGGATCCAAGCTCCTACAATGAGCAGTTCTTC.

V usage is TRBV7-2 and J usage is TRBJ2-1; 8 bases agree with TRBD2. CDR1 SGHTA and CDR2 FQGNSA come from the germline V gene. Losses at the gene ends were 5 bases for V and 10 bases for J; bases not matched to a gene: 10. The CDR3 spans 14 residues. The CDR3 nucleotides are TGTGCCAGCAGCCCTCGTAGCGGGAACAGCGAGCAGTTCTTC. Residues: CASSPRSGNSEQFF.